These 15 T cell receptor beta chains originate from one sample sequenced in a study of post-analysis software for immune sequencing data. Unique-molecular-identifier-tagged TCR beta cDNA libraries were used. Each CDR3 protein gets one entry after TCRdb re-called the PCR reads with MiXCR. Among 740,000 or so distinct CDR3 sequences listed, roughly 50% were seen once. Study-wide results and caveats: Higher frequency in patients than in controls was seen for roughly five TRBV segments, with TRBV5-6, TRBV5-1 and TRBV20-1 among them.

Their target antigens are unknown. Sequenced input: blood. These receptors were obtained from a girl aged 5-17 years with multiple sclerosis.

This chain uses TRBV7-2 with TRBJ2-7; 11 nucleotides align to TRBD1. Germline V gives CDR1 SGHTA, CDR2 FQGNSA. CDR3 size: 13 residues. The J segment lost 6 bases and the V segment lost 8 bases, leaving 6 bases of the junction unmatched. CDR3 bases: TGTGCCAGCGCCACCGGGACAGGGGGCGAGCAGTACTTC. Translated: CASATGTGGEQYF.

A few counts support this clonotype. CDR3 bases: TGTGCCAGCAGTTACGGGGCGGGTACGCAGTATTTT. Protein: CASSYGAGTQYF. This rearrangement joins TRBV6-5 to TRBJ2-3; D tentatively reads TRBD1 or TRBD2 (5 bases each). This CDR3 region has 12 residues. CDR1 and CDR2 (germline): MNHEY, SVGAGI. V lost 2 bases and J 8 bases, leaving 8 bases between the germline ends.

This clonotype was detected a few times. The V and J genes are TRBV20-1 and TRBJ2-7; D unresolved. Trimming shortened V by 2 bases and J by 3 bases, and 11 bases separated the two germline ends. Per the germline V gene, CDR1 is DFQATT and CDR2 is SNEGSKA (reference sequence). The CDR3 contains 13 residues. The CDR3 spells CSARPPEHYEQYF. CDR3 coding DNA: TGCAGTGCTAGACCACCCGAACACTACGAGCAGTACTTC.

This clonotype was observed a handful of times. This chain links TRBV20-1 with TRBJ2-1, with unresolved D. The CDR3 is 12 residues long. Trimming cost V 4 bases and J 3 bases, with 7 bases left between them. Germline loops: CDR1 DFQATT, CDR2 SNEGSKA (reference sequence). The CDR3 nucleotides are TGCAGTGCTAAACCCTACTACAATGAGCAGTTCTTC. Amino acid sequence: CSAKPYYNEQFF.

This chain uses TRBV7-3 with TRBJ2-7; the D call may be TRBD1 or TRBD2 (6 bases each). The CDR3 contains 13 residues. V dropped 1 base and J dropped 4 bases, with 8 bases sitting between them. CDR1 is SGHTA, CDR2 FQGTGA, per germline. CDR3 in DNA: TGTGCCAGCAGCTTAAAGGGGGGATACGAGCAGTACTTC. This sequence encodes CASSLKGGYEQYF.

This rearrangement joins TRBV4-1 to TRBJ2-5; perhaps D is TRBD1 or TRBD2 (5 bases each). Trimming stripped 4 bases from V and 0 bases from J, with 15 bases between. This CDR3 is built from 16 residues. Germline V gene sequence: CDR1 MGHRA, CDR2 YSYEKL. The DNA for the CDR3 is TGCGCCAGCAGCCTTCTCGGGGCGGGTTACCAAGAGACCCAGTACTTC. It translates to CASSLLGAGYQETQYF.

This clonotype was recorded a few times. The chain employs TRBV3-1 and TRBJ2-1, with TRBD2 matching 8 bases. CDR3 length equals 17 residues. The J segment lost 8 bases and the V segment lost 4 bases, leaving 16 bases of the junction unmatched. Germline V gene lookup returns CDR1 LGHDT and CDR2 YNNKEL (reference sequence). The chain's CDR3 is CASSPLIMERESDEQFF. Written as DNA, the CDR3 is TGTGCCAGCAGCCCCTTAATCATGGAGCGGGAGAGCGATGAGCAGTTCTTC.

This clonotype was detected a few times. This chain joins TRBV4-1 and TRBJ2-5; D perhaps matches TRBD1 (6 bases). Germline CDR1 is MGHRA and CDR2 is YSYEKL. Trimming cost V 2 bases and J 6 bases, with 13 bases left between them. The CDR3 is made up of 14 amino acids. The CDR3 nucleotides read TGCGCCAGCAGCCAATCTGGCCAGGGGAAGACCCAGTACTTC. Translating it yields CASSQSGQGKTQYF.

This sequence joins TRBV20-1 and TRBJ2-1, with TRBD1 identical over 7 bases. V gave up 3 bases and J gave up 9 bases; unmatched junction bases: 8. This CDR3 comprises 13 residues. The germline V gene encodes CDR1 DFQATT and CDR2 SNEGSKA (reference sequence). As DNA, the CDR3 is TGCAGTGCTAGGCGGGTGACAGGGCCTGAGCAGTTCTTC. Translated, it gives CSARRVTGPEQFF.

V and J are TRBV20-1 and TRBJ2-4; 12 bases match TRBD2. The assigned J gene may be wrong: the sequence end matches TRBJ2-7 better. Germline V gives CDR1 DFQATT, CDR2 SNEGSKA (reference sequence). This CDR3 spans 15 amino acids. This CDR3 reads CSARDMTSGGYEQYF. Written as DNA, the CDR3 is TGCAGTGCTAGAGATATGACTAGCGGGGGATACGAGCAGTACTTC.

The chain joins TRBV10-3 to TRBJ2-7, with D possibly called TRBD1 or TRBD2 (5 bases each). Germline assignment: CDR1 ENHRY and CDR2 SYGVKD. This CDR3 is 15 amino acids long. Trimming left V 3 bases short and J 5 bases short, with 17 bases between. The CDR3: CAISEGDPGSDEQYF. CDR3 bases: TGTGCCATCAGTGAAGGGGATCCGGGGTCAGACGAGCAGTACTTC.

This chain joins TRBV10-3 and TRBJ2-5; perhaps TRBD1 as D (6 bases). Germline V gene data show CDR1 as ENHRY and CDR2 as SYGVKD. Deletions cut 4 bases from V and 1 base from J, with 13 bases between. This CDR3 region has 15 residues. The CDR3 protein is CAISVHRVPQETQYF. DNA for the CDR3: TGTGCCATCAGTGTCCACAGGGTGCCCCAAGAGACCCAGTACTTC.

The chain's CDR3 is CSAFPDRGAYGYTF. For the CDR3, the DNA is TGCAGTGCCTTTCCGGACAGGGGGGCCTATGGCTACACCTTC. The rearrangement links TRBV20-1 to TRBJ1-2; 10 bases are a match to TRBD1. The ends lost 6 bases at V and 4 bases at J; junction bases unmatched: 8. Germline V lookup: CDR1 DFQATT, CDR2 SNEGSKA (reference sequence). The CDR3 extends over 14 amino acids.

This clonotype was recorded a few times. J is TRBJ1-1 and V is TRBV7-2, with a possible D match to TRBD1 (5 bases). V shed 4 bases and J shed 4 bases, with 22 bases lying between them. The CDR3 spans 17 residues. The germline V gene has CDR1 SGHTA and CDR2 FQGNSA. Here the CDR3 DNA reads TGTGCCAGCAGCTCCCCATCAGGGACTCCTGGGAGCACTGAAGCTTTCTTT. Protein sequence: CASSSPSGTPGSTEAFF.

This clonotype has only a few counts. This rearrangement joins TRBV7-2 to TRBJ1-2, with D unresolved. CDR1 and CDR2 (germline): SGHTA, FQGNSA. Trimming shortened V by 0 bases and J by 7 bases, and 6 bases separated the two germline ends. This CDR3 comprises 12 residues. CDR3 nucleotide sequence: TGTGCCAGCAGCTTAGCAGGGTTTGGCTACACCTTC. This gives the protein CASSLAGFGYTF.